This T cell receptor (beta chain) is drawn from a study of shared T cell receptors in the human thymus. Sequencing was performed with immunoSEQ multiplex PCR; in TCRdb, only in-frame clones are kept and a portion is missing. The sample has 500,000 to 850,000 clones, 70% to 90% seen once. CDR1 is MNHEY and CDR2 is SVGAGI in the germline V gene. V lost 6 bases, J lost 2 bases, and 13 bases lay in between. The CDR3 length is 14 residues. These data are also associated with another study on human thymus T cells. According to that study: Donor material was obtained from healthy Finnish infants undergoing corrective surgery for congenital heart defects. During corrective heart surgery, resections were taken, and the thymus tissue came from them. Both thymic and peripheral blood repertoires showed apparently biased V and J usage. Related research reported highly overlapping thymic repertoires among unrelated individuals.

Sequencing was done on a sample of thymocytes. The genes are TRBV6-5 and TRBJ1-2; D is uncertain. This receptor was taken from a boy under two years old with a congenital heart defect. The CDR3 here is CASSYLPGNYGYTF. For the CDR3, the DNA is TGTGCCAGCAGCTACCTTCCGGGAAACTATGGCTACACCTTC.